Shown below are 31 T cell receptor beta chains from a single sample sequenced in a study of B cell selection in AIRE deficiency. The regulatory T cell sort gate was CD4+CD25hiCD127low/negative. Sequenced by immunoSEQ multiplex PCR; TCRdb stores in-frame clones only, minus some. The table records over 20,000 clones, about 92% of them present only once. The sequenced sample consisted of CD4+CD25+ Tregs sorted from PBMCs. Receptor source: a human donor in good health.

This clone is medium-sized (0.01 to 0.1%) within its sample. The chain joins TRBV18 to TRBJ2-7; 8 positions agree with TRBD2. This CDR3 has 12 amino acids. CDR1 and CDR2 from the germline V gene are KGHSH and LQKENI. Trimming took 2 bases from V and 7 from J; bases not matched to a gene: 1. The CDR3 sequence: CASSPGGREQYF. The CDR3 DNA reads as TGTGCCAGCTCACCAGGCGGGAGGGAGCAGTACTTC.

J is TRBJ2-2 and V is TRBV7-9, with D perhaps TRBD1 (5 bases). CDR1 is SEHNR, CDR2 FQNEAQ, per germline (reference sequence). Trimming stripped 6 bases from V and 3 bases from J, with 14 bases between. The CDR3 runs 15 residues. The CDR3 DNA sequence: TGTGCCAGCAGGCCACCTGGCAGGGACACCGGGGAGCTGTTTTTT. It translates to CASRPPGRDTGELFF.

This chain links TRBV4-3 with TRBJ2-5; D possibly corresponds to TRBD2 (7 bases). The CDR3 is 16 residues long. Germline V lookup: CDR1 LGHNA, CDR2 YSLEER. With 1 base removed from V and 1 base from J, the gap between germline ends came to 13 bases. The CDR3 DNA is TGCGCCAGCAGCCAAGGGGTCGCGGGGGCCCAAGAGACCCAGTACTTC. It translates to CASSQGVAGAQETQYF.

The chain employs TRBV5-4 and TRBJ2-3, with a weak D call TRBD2 (6 bases). The V and J ends lost 4 bases and 1 base respectively, with 13 bases between them. Germline V gene sequence: CDR1 SGHNT, CDR2 YYREEE (reference sequence). The CDR3 runs to 15 residues. DNA for the CDR3: TGTGCCAGCAGCCGCCGGGACTCGCGCACAGATACGCAGTATTTT. Its translation is CASSRRDSRTDTQYF.

This chain joins TRBV6-5 and TRBJ1-5; TRBD1 is a possible D gene (5 bases). V shed 2 bases and J shed 5 bases, with 7 bases lying between them. The CDR3 extends over 13 amino acids. Per germline, CDR1 MNHEY and CDR2 SVGAGI. CDR3 region: CASSYRGDQPQHF. The DNA for the CDR3 is TGTGCCAGCAGTTACAGGGGCGATCAGCCCCAGCATTTT.

The rearrangement links TRBV19 to TRBJ1-1; TRBD1 matches at 7 bases. V dropped 9 bases and J dropped 5; count of bases not matched to a gene: 9. CDR3 length equals 13 residues. Per the germline V gene, CDR1 is LNHDA and CDR2 is SQIVND (reference sequence). CDR3 in amino acids: CASRNRGGTEAFF. The CDR3 DNA is TGTGCCAGCCGGAACAGGGGAGGGACTGAAGCTTTCTTT.

CDR3 residues: CASSLKGNNEQFF. In DNA form, the CDR3 reads TGTGCCAGCAGCTTGAAGGGAAACAATGAGCAGTTCTTC. J is TRBJ2-1 and V is TRBV7-8; D gene ambiguous. This CDR3 contains 13 residues. CDR1 SGHVS and CDR2 FQNEAQ come from the germline V gene. Trimming left V 3 bases short and J 5 bases short, with 8 bases between.

This chain connects TRBV11-3 to TRBJ2-2; no clear D. Trimming cost V 0 bases and J 5 bases, with 10 bases left between them. CDR1 SGHNT and CDR2 YENEEA come from the germline V gene. CDR3 length: 15 residues. CDR3 sequence: CASSLEGPRTGELFF. Written as DNA, the CDR3 is TGTGCCAGCAGCTTAGAGGGTCCTCGGACCGGGGAGCTGTTTTTT.

The chain is built from TRBV6-5 and TRBJ1-5; 7 bases align to TRBD1. Trimming took 4 bases from V and 6 from J; bases not matched to a gene: 6. Germline CDR1 MNHEY, CDR2 SVGAGI. The CDR3 is 14 amino acids. The CDR3, as DNA: TGTGCCAGCAGTTTAAGGGGGCTGGGTCAGCCCCAGCATTTT. Protein sequence: CASSLRGLGQPQHF.

This sequence joins TRBV5-4 and TRBJ1-2; 7 bases are a match to TRBD1. From germline, CDR1 is SGHNT and CDR2 YYREEE (reference sequence). This CDR3 is 16 amino acids long. The V and J ends lost 1 base and 0 bases, in that order; junction bases with no gene match: 6. The CDR3, as DNA: TGTGCCAGCAGCTTGTCCAGGGGGACAGCTAACTATGGCTACACCTTC. Encoded protein: CASSLSRGTANYGYTF.

This rearrangement joins TRBV9 to TRBJ1-5; no definite D call. The CDR3 spans 14 residues. Between the trimmed V and J ends, which lost 4 bases and 2 bases, there was a span of 10 bases. The germline CDR1 and CDR2 sequences are SGDLS and YYNGEE. CDR3 loop: CASSPGVGNQPQHF. The CDR3 bases are TGTGCCAGCAGCCCTGGAGTGGGCAATCAGCCCCAGCATTTT.

This clone has only a few counts. The chain uses TRBV25-1 and TRBJ2-7; D remains ambiguous. The CDR3 is 13 residues long. Trimming took 6 bases from V and 4 from J, leaving 13 bases between them. Germline loops: CDR1 MGHDK, CDR2 SYGVNS. The CDR3 is CASSLMSGYEQYF. CDR3 sequence (DNA): TGTGCCAGCAGCCTCATGTCCGGATACGAGCAGTACTTC.

This CDR3 is CAWWSSADGYTF. The CDR3 region has the DNA TGTGCCTGGTGGAGTTCAGCAGATGGCTACACCTTC. The chain combines TRBV30 with TRBJ1-2; D is unresolved. This CDR3 region has 12 residues. Trimming stripped 5 bases from V and 6 bases from J, with 13 bases between. In germline, CDR1 is GTSNPN, CDR2 SVGIG (reference sequence).

A single count supports this clone. The chain recombines TRBV6-6 with TRBJ1-5, with D possibly TRBD1 on 5 matching bases. The V end lost 6 bases, the J end lost 0 bases, and 9 bases lay between the germline ends. Germline V gene lookup returns CDR1 MNHNY and CDR2 SVGAGI (reference sequence). CDR3 length: 14 residues. CDR3: CASRGGYSNQPQHF. The CDR3, as DNA: TGTGCCAGCAGGGGGGGTTATAGCAATCAGCCCCAGCATTTT.

In this sample, this clone turned up once. This rearrangement joins TRBV19 to TRBJ2-2, with 7 bases fitting TRBD2. The V and J ends lost 9 bases and 5 bases, in that order; junction bases with no gene match: 6. Germline CDR1 is LNHDA and CDR2 is SQIVND (reference sequence). The CDR3 has 13 residues. The CDR3 here is CASSPGGTGELFF. The CDR3 DNA sequence: TGTGCCAGCTCACCCGGGGGGACCGGGGAGCTGTTTTTT.

The rearrangement joins TRBV11-1 to TRBJ2-2; D remains ambiguous. Trimming pared 5 bases from V and 0 bases from J, leaving 4 bases between. The CDR3 loop spans 13 amino acids. From germline, CDR1 is SGHAT and CDR2 FQDESV (reference sequence). The DNA of the CDR3 is TGTGCCAGCAGCCCGACGAACACCGGGGAGCTGTTTTTT. Translated: CASSPTNTGELFF.

This chain connects TRBV10-3 to TRBJ1-5, with 8 bases fitting TRBD1. Germline CDR1 and CDR2: ENHRY and SYGVKD. Trimming cost V 2 bases and J 4 bases; bases outside gene matches: 4. The CDR3 is 15 residues long. The chain's CDR3 is CAISEGQGQNQPQHF. CDR3 nucleotide sequence: TGTGCCATCAGTGAGGGACAGGGCCAAAATCAGCCCCAGCATTTT.

V is TRBV27 and J is TRBJ2-2, with TRBD2 matching over 10 bases. This CDR3 is 15 amino acids long. CDR1 MNHEY and CDR2 SMNVEV come from the germline V gene (reference sequence). After removal of 4 bases from V and 7 bases from J, the junction contained 6 bases not matched to a gene. CDR3: CASSSSGGAIGELFF. As DNA, the CDR3 is TGTGCCAGCAGTTCGAGCGGGGGGGCGATCGGGGAGCTGTTTTTT.

CDR3 amino acids: CASGLGYSLNTEAFF. The CDR3 nucleotides are TGTGCTAGTGGTTTGGGGTACAGCCTTAACACTGAAGCTTTCTTT. The rearrangement joins TRBV12-5 to TRBJ1-1, with D uncertain. The CDR3 is 15 residues long. Looked up from germline, CDR1 is LGHNT and CDR2 is FRNRAP. The germline V and J ends were trimmed by 1 base and 2 bases, with 11 bases remaining between them.

This clone was seen only a few times. This sequence joins TRBV9 and TRBJ2-5; the D call may be TRBD1 or TRBD2 (5 bases each). The length of the CDR3 is 13 residues. Germline CDR1 SGDLS, CDR2 YYNGEE. Trimming took off 4 bases at V and 5 bases at J, with 12 bases between the two ends. CDR3 in DNA: TGTGCCAGCAGCCGAAAAAGGGACGAGACCCAGTACTTC. Translating gives CASSRKRDETQYF.

This rearrangement joins TRBV15 to TRBJ2-3, with 10 bases matching TRBD2. Losses at the gene ends were 0 bases for V and 0 bases for J; bases not matched to a gene: 12. Looked up from germline, CDR1 is LNHNV and CDR2 is YYDKDF (reference sequence). The length of the CDR3 is 20 residues. The CDR3 DNA is TGTGCCACCAGCAGAGATCTGGGTAGCGGGGGGCCACCTAGCACAGATACGCAGTATTTT. Protein sequence: CATSRDLGSGGPPSTDTQYF.

The chain has TRBV27 and TRBJ2-1; 15 bases agree with TRBD2. This CDR3 has 14 amino acids. In germline, CDR1 is MNHEY, CDR2 SMNVEV (reference sequence). The V gene end was trimmed by 8 bases and the J gene end by 10 bases; junction bases not matched to a gene: 6. The CDR3 reads CASWTSGGGEEQFF. As DNA, the CDR3 is TGTGCCAGCTGGACTAGCGGGGGGGGAGAGGAGCAGTTCTTC.

This clone was observed once. V and J are TRBV9 and TRBJ2-1; 9 positions match TRBD2. The germline gives CDR1 SGDLS, CDR2 YYNGEE. This CDR3 region has 20 residues. The ends lost 0 bases at V and 0 bases at J; junction bases unmatched: 13. In DNA form, the CDR3 reads TGTGCCAGCAGCGTAGCTGGAGGGACTAGCCTAGCGTCCTCCTACAATGAGCAGTTCTTC. As protein: CASSVAGGTSLASSYNEQFF.

This clone was counted between two and nine times. V gene TRBV28 combines with J gene TRBJ1-2; no firm D call. Germline CDR1 reads MDHEN; CDR2 reads SYDVKM. The CDR3 is 11 residues long. Trimming cost V 4 bases and J 8 bases, with 8 bases left between them. The CDR3 bases are TGTGCCAGCAGTTATTGGGGAGGCTACACCTTC. Amino acids: CASSYWGGYTF.

The gene calls are TRBV5-5 and TRBJ2-3; 7 bases match TRBD2. This CDR3 region has 16 residues. Germline values: CDR1 SGHKS, CDR2 YYEKEE (reference sequence). V shed 2 bases, J shed 2 bases, and the junction held 8 bases outside the gene matches. The CDR3 DNA sequence: TGTGCCAGCAGCTTTTGGGGGGGACGGATCACAGATACGCAGTATTTT. It translates to CASSFWGGRITDTQYF. Complete variable domain (other parts from reference TRBV5-5 and TRBJ2-3): DAGVTQSPTHLIKTRGQQVTLRCSPISGHKSVSWYQQVLGQGPQFIFQYYEKEERGRGNFPDRFSARQFPNYSSELNVNALLLGDSALYLCASSFWGGRITDTQYFGPGTRLTVL.

This clone has a single count. The chain combines TRBV19 with TRBJ2-3; TRBD1 matches 9 bases. In germline, CDR1 is LNHDA, CDR2 SQIVND (reference sequence). J lost 5 bases, V lost 8 bases, and 8 bases had no gene match. This CDR3 has 14 residues. The DNA for the CDR3 is TGTGCCAGTGCCCGGGACAGGGTTGGAGATACGCAGTATTTT. Its protein is CASARDRVGDTQYF.

This clone was seen just once. V usage is TRBV10-3 and J usage is TRBJ2-7; weak D call: TRBD2 (5 bases). Germline V CDR1 and CDR2: ENHRY, SYGVKD. V dropped 6 bases and J dropped 1 base, with 13 bases sitting between them. The CDR3 runs to 14 residues. DNA for the CDR3: TGTGCCATCAGCCCGGGAAAACTTTCCTACGAGCAGTACTTC. It yields the protein CAISPGKLSYEQYF.

V and J are TRBV6-5 and TRBJ2-1, with 7 bases aligning to TRBD1. Germline V gives CDR1 MNHEY, CDR2 SVGAGI. V trimming: 6 bases; J trimming: 2 bases; junction bases outside the gene matches: 7. This CDR3 comprises 15 residues. The CDR3 nucleotides are TGTGCCAGCAGCAAACAGGGGTGGACCTACAATGAGCAGTTCTTC. Its protein is CASSKQGWTYNEQFF.

The J gene is TRBJ1-5, the V gene TRBV11-3; 8 nucleotides match TRBD1. V dropped 1 base and J dropped 4; count of bases not matched to a gene: 6. The CDR3 is 16 residues long. Germline values: CDR1 SGHNT, CDR2 YENEEA. The CDR3 coding sequence is TGTGCCAGCAGCTTAGTTTCATGGGACAGGAATCAGCCCCAGCATTTT. Translated: CASSLVSWDRNQPQHF.

The gene calls are TRBV6-4 and TRBJ2-3; possible D gene TRBD1, 5 bases. The CDR3 extends over 14 amino acids. The ends were cut back, 2 bases at V and 1 base at J, with 7 bases in the middle. CDR1 is MRHNA, CDR2 SNTAGT, per germline. The CDR3, as DNA: TGTGCCAGCAGTGACAGGGGTGGCACAGATACGCAGTATTTT. Amino acid sequence: CASSDRGGTDTQYF.

This chain joins TRBV2 and TRBJ1-5; 11 bases are a match to TRBD1. The CDR3 has 18 amino acids. V was pared by 5 bases and J by 5 bases, with 14 bases of the junction left unmatched. The germline gives CDR1 SNHLY, CDR2 FYNNEI. The CDR3 reads CASSLDRGRLTLDQPQHF. For the CDR3, the DNA is TGTGCCAGCAGTTTGGACAGGGGGCGGCTTACTCTCGATCAGCCCCAGCATTTT.